This T cell receptor (beta chain) came from a study of cytomegalovirus exposure and HLA in healthy donors. The wider study: In an early release, HLA-typed donors contributed tens of millions of unique TCR sequences.

It was with 60 Vbeta and 13 Jbeta primers that the PCR ran. Here immunoSEQ multiplex PCR was the method, and the copy in TCRdb shows in-frame clones only, minus some. The sample holds tens of thousands of clones, approximately 70% seen once. This clone was counted between two and nine times. Antigen: not known. The sample has other DNA sequences that encode this CDR3 too. The CDR3 is 15 residues long. The germline V gene encodes CDR1 MNHEY and CDR2 SMNVEV (reference sequence). V was shortened by 2 bases and J by 3 bases, with 12 bases between the two germline ends. As for the donors, each was a healthy bone marrow donor. Study-wide results and caveats: Analyzed later, association rates of TCRs varied across HLA loci, with DRB1 most and HLA-C fewest. The classifier, whose performance was assessed in both the original and validation cohorts, reportedly diagnosed cytomegalovirus status with high specificity and sensitivity.

The clonotype comes from a woman in her forties or fifties in good health and CMV-seropositive. The source material was PBMCs. The genes are TRBV27 and TRBJ2-3; maybe TRBD2 (6 bases). For the CDR3, the DNA is TGTGCCAGCAGTTTAAGAGGAGGGTGGACAGATACGCAGTATTTT. Residues: CASSLRGGWTDTQYF.